What follows describes a single TCR beta chain. This clone was detected only once. This receptor's antigen is unknown. No much larger clonotype is one base removed from it; base qualities were not supplied. Participants in the prospective study were enrolled through a virtual design, were aged about 18 to 90 years, and lived in about two dozen United States geographic areas. In the prospective study, participants were assigned to cohorts based on the clinical history participants reported in a screening survey and a study questionnaire. For ImmuneRACE Cohort 3, a participant was defined as recovered based on two consecutive negative NP/OP PCR tests, clearance by a healthcare professional, or resolution of symptoms. Mobile phlebotomists in the prospective study collected whole blood, serum and a nasopharyngeal or oropharyngeal swab from every participant. Over an approximately two-month period, participants in the prospective study had the option of providing additional blood draws and questionnaires. Blood samples from the prospective study were shipped frozen or at room temperature prior to DNA extraction.

The data are from a study of blood T cell repertoires in COVID-19 (dated by TCRdb to between 2020 and 2021). Broadly, across the study: Samples from collaborators originated in the United States, Italy and Spain and spanned both the acute and convalescent phases of COVID-19. The prospective study material was composed of cDNA or gDNA derived from T cells, B-cell-depleted T cells, or PBMCs. Subjects who had been exposed to COVID-19, were actively infected with it, or had recovered from it provided the deeply sampled blood TCRbeta repertoires that made up the dataset. The repertoires were released in a freely available public database intended as a resource for research on the immune response to SARS-CoV-2. Samples came from the ongoing ImmuneRACE study (first 160 participants) plus 1,254 subjects from 6 global collaborators. Nearly every sample came with metadata listing a de-identified subject ID, COVID-19 status, age in years and sex. Where available, HLA class I and class II types were obtained from metadata supplied by the sample provider rather than from assay-based typing.

Study-wide findings and limitations: The quantity of clinical and demographic metadata differed by source and by participant and was supplied without curation.

There are 10 amino acids in the CDR3, from cysteine to phenylalanine inclusive. The CDR3 DNA has 30 bases and is translated from base 1. V is cut by 9 bases and J by 5 bases, and the space between the germline ends is 8 bases. CDR1 and CDR2 are read off the germline V gene (reference sequence) as LNHDA and SQIVND. The immunoSEQ Assay, a bias-controlled multiplex PCR, was used to amplify TCRbeta CDR3 regions from genomic DNA. In the paper's pipeline: The number of nucleated cells in each sample was estimated by amplification of reference gene primers within the assay. To quantify the absolute abundance of each unique TCRbeta CDR3 rearrangement, sequence reads were collapsed and filtered. For each sample, productive Simpson clonality was calculated by taking the square root of Simpson's diversity index across productive rearrangements. Sourced from immuneACCESS, this table was stored by TCRdb with only in-frame sequences that have V and J called. A share of the clones is absent; for the studies checked, an unresolved V gene accounts for under half, and the remainder has no known explanation. V and J calls and clone size are copied from that table; D and trimming were computed from the DNA. The sample contains 300,000 or so clones, about 90% of them found a single time. Roughly 1% of the sample rests with the top ten.

This TCR was recovered from a woman aged 25-40 years who had recovered from COVID-19. Material for sequencing was PBMCs or T cells enriched from blood (not recorded which). This chain joins TRBV19 to TRBJ2-7; possibly the D gene is TRBD1, per 6 matching bases. This receptor carries the CDR3 CARGANEQYF. The DNA reads as follows: TGTGCCAGGGGGGCGAACGAGCAGTACTTC.